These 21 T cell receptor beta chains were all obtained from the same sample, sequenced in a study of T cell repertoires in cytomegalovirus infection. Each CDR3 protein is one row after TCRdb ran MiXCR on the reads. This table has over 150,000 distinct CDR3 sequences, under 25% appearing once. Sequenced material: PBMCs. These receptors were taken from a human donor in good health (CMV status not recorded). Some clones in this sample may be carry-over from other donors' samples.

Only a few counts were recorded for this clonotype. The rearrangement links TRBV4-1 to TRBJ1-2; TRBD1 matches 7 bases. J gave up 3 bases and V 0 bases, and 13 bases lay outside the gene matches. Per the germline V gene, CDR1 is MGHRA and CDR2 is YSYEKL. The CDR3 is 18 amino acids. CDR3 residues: CASSQEENRGVRDYGYTF. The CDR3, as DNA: TGCGCCAGCAGCCAAGAAGAGAACAGGGGTGTAAGGGACTATGGCTACACCTTC.

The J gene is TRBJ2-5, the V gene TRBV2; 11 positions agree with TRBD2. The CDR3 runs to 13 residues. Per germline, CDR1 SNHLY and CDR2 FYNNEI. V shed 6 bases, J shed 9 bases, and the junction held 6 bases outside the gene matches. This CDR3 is CASRGTSGESQYF. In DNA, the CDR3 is TGTGCCAGCAGGGGGACTAGCGGCGAATCCCAGTACTTC.

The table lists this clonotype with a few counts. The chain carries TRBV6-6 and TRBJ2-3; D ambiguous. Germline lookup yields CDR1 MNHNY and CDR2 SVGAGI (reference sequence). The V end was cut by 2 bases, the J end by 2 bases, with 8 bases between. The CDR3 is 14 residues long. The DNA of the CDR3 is TGTGCCAGCAGTTACCGTGGGGACACAGATACGCAGTATTTT. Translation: CASSYRGDTDTQYF.

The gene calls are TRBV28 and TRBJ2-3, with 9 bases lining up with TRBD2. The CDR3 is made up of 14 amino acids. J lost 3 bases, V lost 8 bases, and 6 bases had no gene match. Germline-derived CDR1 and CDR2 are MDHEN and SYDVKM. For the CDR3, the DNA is TGTGCCAGCCTAGCGGGAAGCTTGACAGATACGCAGTATTTT. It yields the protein CASLAGSLTDTQYF.

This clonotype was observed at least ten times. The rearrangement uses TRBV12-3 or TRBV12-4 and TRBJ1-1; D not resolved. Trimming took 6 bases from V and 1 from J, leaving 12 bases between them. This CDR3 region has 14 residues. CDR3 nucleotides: TGTGCCAGCAGCCCCCGGAAGGGGAACACTGAAGCTTTCTTT. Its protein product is CASSPRKGNTEAFF.

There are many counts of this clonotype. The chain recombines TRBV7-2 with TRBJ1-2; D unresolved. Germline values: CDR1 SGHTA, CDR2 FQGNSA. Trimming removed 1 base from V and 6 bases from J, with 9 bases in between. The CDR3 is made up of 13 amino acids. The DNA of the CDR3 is TGTGCCAGCAGCTTAGGTTATGGGGATGGCTACACCTTC. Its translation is CASSLGYGDGYTF.

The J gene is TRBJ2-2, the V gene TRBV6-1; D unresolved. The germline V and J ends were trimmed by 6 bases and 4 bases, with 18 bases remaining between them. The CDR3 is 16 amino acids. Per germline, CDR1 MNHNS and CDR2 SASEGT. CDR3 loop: CASSPPWPVTTGELFF. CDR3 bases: TGTGCCAGCAGCCCCCCTTGGCCGGTGACCACCGGGGAGCTGTTTTTT.

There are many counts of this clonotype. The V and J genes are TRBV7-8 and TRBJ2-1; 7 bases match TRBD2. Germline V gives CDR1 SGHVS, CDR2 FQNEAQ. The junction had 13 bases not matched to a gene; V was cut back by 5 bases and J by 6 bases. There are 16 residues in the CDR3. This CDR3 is CASSPTRLAAGNEQFF. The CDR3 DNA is TGTGCCAGCAGCCCTACGCGGCTAGCGGCCGGCAATGAGCAGTTCTTC.

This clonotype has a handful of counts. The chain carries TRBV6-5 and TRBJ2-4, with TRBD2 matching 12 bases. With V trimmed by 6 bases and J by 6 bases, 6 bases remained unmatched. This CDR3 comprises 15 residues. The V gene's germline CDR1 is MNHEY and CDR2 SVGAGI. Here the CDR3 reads CASSLTSGRLNIQYF. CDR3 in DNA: TGTGCCAGCAGCTTGACTAGCGGGAGACTAAACATTCAGTACTTC.

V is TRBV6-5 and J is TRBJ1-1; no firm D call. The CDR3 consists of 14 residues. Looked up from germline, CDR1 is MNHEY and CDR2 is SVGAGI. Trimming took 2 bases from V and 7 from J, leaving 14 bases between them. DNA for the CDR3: TGTGCCAGCAGTTACGGGTTTTATGAGCTTGAAGCTTTCTTT. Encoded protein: CASSYGFYELEAFF.

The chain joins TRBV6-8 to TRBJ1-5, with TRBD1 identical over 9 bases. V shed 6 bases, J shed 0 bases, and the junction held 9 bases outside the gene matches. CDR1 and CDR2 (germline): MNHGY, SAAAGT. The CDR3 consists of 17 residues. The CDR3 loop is CASRPQGAGYSNQPQHF. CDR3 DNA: TGTGCCAGCAGACCACAGGGGGCCGGTTATAGCAATCAGCCCCAGCATTTT.

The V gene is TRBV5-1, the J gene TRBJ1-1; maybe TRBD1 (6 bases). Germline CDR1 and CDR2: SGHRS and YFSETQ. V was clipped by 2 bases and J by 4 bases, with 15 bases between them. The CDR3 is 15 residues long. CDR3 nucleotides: TGCGCCAGCAGCTTCGACTCCAGGGGTGGCACTGAAGCTTTCTTT. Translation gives CASSFDSRGGTEAFF.

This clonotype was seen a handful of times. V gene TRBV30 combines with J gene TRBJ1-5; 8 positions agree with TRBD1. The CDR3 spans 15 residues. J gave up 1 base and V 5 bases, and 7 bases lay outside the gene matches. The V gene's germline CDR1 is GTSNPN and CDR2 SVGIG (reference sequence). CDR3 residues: CAWAGGSGSNQPQHF. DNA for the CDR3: TGTGCCTGGGCAGGGGGCTCGGGAAGCAATCAGCCCCAGCATTTT.

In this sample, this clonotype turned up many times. The CDR3 coding sequence is TGTGCCAGCAGTCCGCGCAGGGAGGTCACCGGGGAGCTGTTTTTT. Its protein is CASSPRREVTGELFF. This chain joins TRBV7-8 and TRBJ2-2; a possible D gene is TRBD2 (6 bases). Germline V gene sequence: CDR1 SGHVS, CDR2 FQNEAQ. CDR3 size: 15 residues. Trimming pared 6 bases from V and 4 bases from J, leaving 15 bases between.

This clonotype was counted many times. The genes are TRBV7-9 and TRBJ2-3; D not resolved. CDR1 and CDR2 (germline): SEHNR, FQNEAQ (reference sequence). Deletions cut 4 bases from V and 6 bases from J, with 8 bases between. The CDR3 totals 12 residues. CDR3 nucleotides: TGTGCCAGCAGCTCTGAAGGGGATACGCAGTATTTT. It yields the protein CASSSEGDTQYF.

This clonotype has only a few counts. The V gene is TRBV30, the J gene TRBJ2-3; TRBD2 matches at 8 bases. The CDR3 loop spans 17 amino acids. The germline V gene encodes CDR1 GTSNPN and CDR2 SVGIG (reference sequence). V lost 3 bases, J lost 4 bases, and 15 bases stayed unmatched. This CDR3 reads CAWRSYGRAGGADTQYF. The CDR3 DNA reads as TGTGCCTGGAGATCCTACGGGAGGGCCGGGGGCGCAGATACGCAGTATTTT.

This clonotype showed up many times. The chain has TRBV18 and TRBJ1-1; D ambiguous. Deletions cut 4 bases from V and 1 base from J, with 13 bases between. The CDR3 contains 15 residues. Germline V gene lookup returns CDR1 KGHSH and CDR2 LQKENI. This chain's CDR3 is CASSRETSSNTEAFF. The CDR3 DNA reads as TGTGCCAGCTCACGGGAAACGTCGTCGAACACTGAAGCTTTCTTT.

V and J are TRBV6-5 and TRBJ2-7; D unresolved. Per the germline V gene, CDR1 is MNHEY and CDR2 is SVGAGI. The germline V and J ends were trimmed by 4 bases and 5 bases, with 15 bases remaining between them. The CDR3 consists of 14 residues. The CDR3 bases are TGTGCCAGCAGTTTTCTCCCCAATCTGGACGAGCAGTACTTC. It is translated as CASSFLPNLDEQYF.

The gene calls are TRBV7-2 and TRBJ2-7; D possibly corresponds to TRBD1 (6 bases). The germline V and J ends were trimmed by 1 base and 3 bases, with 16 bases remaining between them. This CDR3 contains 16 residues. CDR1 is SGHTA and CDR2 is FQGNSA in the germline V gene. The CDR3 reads CASSLGSRTDRYEQYF. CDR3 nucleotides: TGTGCCAGCAGCTTAGGGTCGAGGACAGATCGCTACGAGCAGTACTTC.

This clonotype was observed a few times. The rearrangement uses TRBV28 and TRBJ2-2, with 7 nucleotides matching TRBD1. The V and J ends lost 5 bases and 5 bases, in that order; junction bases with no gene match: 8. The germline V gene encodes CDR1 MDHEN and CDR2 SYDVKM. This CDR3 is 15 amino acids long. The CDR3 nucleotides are TGTGCCAGCAGTCCCCGAGGGGGCAAGACCGGGGAGCTGTTTTTT. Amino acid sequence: CASSPRGGKTGELFF. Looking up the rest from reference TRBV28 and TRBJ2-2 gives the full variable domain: DVKVTQSSRYLVKRTGEKVFLECVQDMDHENMFWYRQDPGLGLRLIYFSYDVKMKEKGDIPEGYSVSREKKERFSLILESASTNQTSMYLCASSPRGGKTGELFFGEGSRLTVL.

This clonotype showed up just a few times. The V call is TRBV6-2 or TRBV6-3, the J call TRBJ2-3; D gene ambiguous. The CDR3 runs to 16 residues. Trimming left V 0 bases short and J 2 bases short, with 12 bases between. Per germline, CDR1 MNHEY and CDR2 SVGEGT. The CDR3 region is CASSYSIPENTDTQYF. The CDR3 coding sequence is TGTGCCAGCAGTTACTCGATTCCGGAAAACACAGATACGCAGTATTTT.